A single sample is the source of the 20 T cell receptor beta chains below, sequenced in a study of T cells in Graves' hyperthyroidism and ophthalmopathy. TCR beta CDR3 sequences were amplified from RNA transcripts. First-round RT-PCR targeting the TCR CDR3 was performed with the HTBI primer set. TCRdb used MiXCR to reprocess the multiplex PCR reads, holding one entry per CDR3 protein. The table records about 330,000 distinct CDR3 sequences, roughly 15% of them present only once. The sample comprised blood. The receptor source for this set is a middle-aged woman with Graves' ophthalmopathy.

Ten or more counts support this clonotype. The gene calls are TRBV6-1 and TRBJ2-7, with D tentatively TRBD2 (5 bases). Germline-derived CDR1 and CDR2 are MNHNS and SASEGT. The germline V and J ends were trimmed by 6 bases and 3 bases, with 12 bases remaining between them. CDR3 length: 13 residues. CDR3 region: CASSLGLNYEQYF. The CDR3 DNA reads as TGTGCCAGCAGCCTAGGACTGAACTACGAGCAGTACTTC.

The chain links TRBV20-1 to TRBJ1-1; D call uncertain. CDR3 size: 11 residues. The germline V gene has CDR1 DFQATT and CDR2 SNEGSKA (reference sequence). Trimming took off 7 bases at V and 1 base at J, with 7 bases between the two ends. CDR3 loop: CSVEQNTEAFF. For the CDR3, the DNA is TGCAGTGTCGAACAGAACACTGAAGCTTTCTTT.

In this sample, this clonotype turned up a few times. This may be a read error, as it is one base from a much larger clone. The chain combines TRBV11-1 with TRBJ1-1, with D unclear. The germline CDR1 and CDR2 sequences are SGHAT and FQDESV (reference sequence). This CDR3 has 13 amino acids. CDR3 nucleotides: TGTGCCAGCAGCCATAACCGCGATCGAGAAGCTCTCTTT. It codes for CASSHNRDREALF.

With respect to this clonotype: This could be a read error, since a much larger clone is one nucleotide away. The chain joins TRBV7-6 to TRBJ2-1; 8 nucleotides align to TRBD2. Germline CDR1 is SGHVS and CDR2 is FNYEAQ. Trimming took 5 bases from V and 14 from J; bases not matched to a gene: 20. The CDR3 consists of 16 residues. For the CDR3, the DNA is TGTGCCAGCAGCCCCAACGTAGGGCGGAGCGGGGGTAAGGAGTTCTTC. Residues: CASSPNVGRSGGKEFF. Filled out from reference TRBV7-6 and TRBJ2-1, the complete variable domain reads GAGVSQSPRYKVTKRGQDVALRCDPISGHVSLYWYRQALGQGPEFLTYFNYEAQQDKSGLPNDRFSAERPEGSISTLTIQRTEQRDSAMYRCASSPNVGRSGGKEFFGPGTRLTVL.

This clonotype was detected ten times or more. The chain combines TRBV6-5 with TRBJ1-1, with D unresolved. Germline V CDR1 and CDR2: MNHEY, SVGAGI. This CDR3 has 16 residues. The V gene lost 2 bases and the J gene lost 0 bases, with 13 bases spanning the gap. This CDR3 is CASSYVGLGMNTEAFF. The CDR3 DNA reads TGTGCCAGCAGTTACGTCGGCCTGGGGATGAACACTGAAGCTTTCTTT.

This clonotype was seen repeatedly, ten times or more. The rearrangement joins TRBV11-2 to TRBJ2-7; the D call may be TRBD1 or TRBD2 (6 bases each). The CDR3 is 14 amino acids. Germline lookup yields CDR1 SGHAT and CDR2 FQNNGV. V was shortened by 5 bases and J by 6 bases, with 17 bases between the two germline ends. CDR3 nucleotides: TGTGCCAGCAGCCGTCCGAGGGGGGCAAGCGAGCAGTACTTC. Residues: CASSRPRGASEQYF.

The chain joins TRBV3-1 to TRBJ2-3; TRBD2 matches at 8 bases. Germline assignment: CDR1 LGHDT and CDR2 YNNKEL (reference sequence). The ends lost 0 bases at V and 1 base at J; junction bases unmatched: 9. The CDR3 contains 18 residues. Written as DNA, the CDR3 is TGTGCCAGCAGCCAAGAGGGACGGGGGGGACGTGGCACAGATACGCAGTATTTT. Translating it yields CASSQEGRGGRGTDTQYF.

This clonotype was detected only a few times. The V call is TRBV6-1, the J call TRBJ1-1, with TRBD1 matching 10 bases. The CDR3 covers 15 residues. Losses at the gene ends were 7 bases for V and 4 bases for J; bases not matched to a gene: 9. Germline-derived CDR1 and CDR2 are MNHNS and SASEGT. CDR3 sequence: CASTWDRGGATEAFF. The CDR3 DNA is TGTGCCAGCACCTGGGACAGGGGAGGTGCCACTGAAGCTTTCTTT.

In its sample, this clonotype was seen many times. The chain recombines TRBV6-1 with TRBJ2-7; 9 nucleotides align to TRBD2. This CDR3 contains 14 residues. The V and J ends lost 6 bases and 2 bases, in that order; junction bases with no gene match: 5. Per germline, CDR1 MNHNS and CDR2 SASEGT. The CDR3 DNA is TGTGCCAGCAGCGGTGGCGGGAGGGCCTACGAGCAGTACTTC. It specifies CASSGGGRAYEQYF.

CDR3 sequence: CASSERTGIYEQYF. Written as DNA, the CDR3 is TGTGCCAGCAGTGAAAGGACAGGGATCTACGAGCAGTACTTC. The chain is built from TRBV25-1 and TRBJ2-7, with TRBD1 identical over 8 bases. CDR1 is MGHDK and CDR2 is SYGVNS in the germline V gene. V was pared by 2 bases and J by 3 bases, with 3 bases of the junction left unmatched. The CDR3 sequence is 14 residues long.

This chain uses TRBV10-1 with TRBJ1-5; TRBD1 might be the D (5 bases). Per germline, CDR1 WNHNN and CDR2 SYGVQD (reference sequence). Trimming cost V 7 bases and J 2 bases, with 15 bases left between them. This CDR3 spans 15 amino acids. In DNA form, the CDR3 reads TGCGCCAGCATCACCCGGGTAGGGGGCAATCAGCCCCAGCATTTT. Encoded protein: CASITRVGGNQPQHF.

This clonotype was detected ten times or more. The chain uses TRBV28 and TRBJ2-7; the match to TRBD2 covers 11 bases. The J segment lost 2 bases and the V segment lost 6 bases, leaving 15 bases of the junction unmatched. The CDR3 sequence is 18 residues long. Germline V gene sequence: CDR1 MDHEN, CDR2 SYDVKM. DNA of the CDR3: TGTGCCAGCAGCACCCATACAGGGGTAGCGGGAGGGCCCTACGAGCAGTACTTC. Translation: CASSTHTGVAGGPYEQYF.

The chain recombines TRBV20-1 with TRBJ2-3; D is undetermined. With 6 bases removed from V and 2 bases from J, the gap between germline ends came to 15 bases. CDR1 is DFQATT, CDR2 SNEGSKA, per germline (reference sequence). The CDR3 spans 14 residues. Here the CDR3 reads CSAPLAGTTDTQYF. The DNA of the CDR3 is TGCAGTGCCCCATTAGCCGGAACCACAGATACGCAGTATTTT.

In its sample, this clonotype was seen many times. The rearrangement uses TRBV20-1 and TRBJ2-7, with D possibly being TRBD2 (5 bases). The V gene's germline CDR1 is DFQATT and CDR2 SNEGSKA (reference sequence). This CDR3 is 14 amino acids long. The germline V and J ends were trimmed by 6 bases and 3 bases, with 18 bases remaining between them. Written as DNA, the CDR3 is TGCAGTGCGGAGACCCCCGGGGAATTCTACGAGCAGTACTTC. Its protein product is CSAETPGEFYEQYF.

This clonotype has a handful of counts. This may come from a read error, since a much larger clone is one base off. V is TRBV2 and J is TRBJ2-1; D perhaps matches TRBD2 (6 bases). CDR1 and CDR2 from the germline V gene are SNHLY and FYNNEI. This CDR3 is built from 14 residues. CDR3 in DNA: TGTGCCAGCAGTGAAGAAGCGGGTGGGAATGAGCAGTCCTTC. Translating it yields CASSEEAGGNEQSF.

This clonotype was counted at least ten times. The chain carries TRBV7-9 and TRBJ1-2; 7 positions match TRBD1. V shed 6 bases, J shed 1 base, and the junction held 11 bases outside the gene matches. The CDR3 consists of 16 residues. Germline CDR1 is SEHNR and CDR2 is FQNEAQ (reference sequence). CDR3: CASRNKGQSDNYGYTF. CDR3 in DNA: TGTGCCAGCAGAAATAAGGGACAGTCCGATAACTATGGCTACACCTTC.

Ten or more counts support this clonotype. DNA of the CDR3: TGTGCCAGTAGTCTTCTCGGGACAGGGGGCATTGGCTACACCTTC. Translation: CASSLLGTGGIGYTF. This chain connects TRBV19 to TRBJ1-2; 12 bases align to TRBD1. V gave up 5 bases and J gave up 7 bases; unmatched junction bases: 8. In germline, CDR1 is LNHDA, CDR2 SQIVND (reference sequence). The CDR3 extends over 15 amino acids.

This clonotype occurred a few times. CDR3 nucleotides: TGTGCCAGCAGCCCACTTGACAGGCGGCCAAGGACTTTAGGACTCGCTTACAATGAGCAGTTCTTC. Its protein product is CASSPLDRRPRTLGLAYNEQFF. This chain links TRBV9 with TRBJ2-1; a possible D gene is TRBD1 (6 bases). The germline gives CDR1 SGDLS, CDR2 YYNGEE. The ends were cut back, 4 bases at V and 4 bases at J, with 36 bases in the middle. The CDR3 consists of 22 residues.

This chain connects TRBV19 to TRBJ2-2; 7 nucleotides align to TRBD1. This CDR3 has 16 residues. Trimming at V came to 0 bases and at J to 2 bases, leaving 3 bases not matched to a gene. The germline CDR1 and CDR2 sequences are LNHDA and SQIVND (reference sequence). CDR3 coding DNA: TGTGCCAGTAGTATAGAGGGACAGTTAAACACCGGGGAGCTGTTTTTT. Its translation is CASSIEGQLNTGELFF.

This clonotype was seen a handful of times. This chain uses TRBV25-1 with TRBJ2-1; D ambiguous. Germline V CDR1 and CDR2: MGHDK, SYGVNS. V lost 1 base and J lost 7, with 11 bases in between. This CDR3 is built from 14 residues. The chain's CDR3 is CASSEFGVLNEQFF. CDR3 sequence (DNA): TGTGCCAGCAGTGAATTTGGGGTATTAAATGAGCAGTTCTTC.